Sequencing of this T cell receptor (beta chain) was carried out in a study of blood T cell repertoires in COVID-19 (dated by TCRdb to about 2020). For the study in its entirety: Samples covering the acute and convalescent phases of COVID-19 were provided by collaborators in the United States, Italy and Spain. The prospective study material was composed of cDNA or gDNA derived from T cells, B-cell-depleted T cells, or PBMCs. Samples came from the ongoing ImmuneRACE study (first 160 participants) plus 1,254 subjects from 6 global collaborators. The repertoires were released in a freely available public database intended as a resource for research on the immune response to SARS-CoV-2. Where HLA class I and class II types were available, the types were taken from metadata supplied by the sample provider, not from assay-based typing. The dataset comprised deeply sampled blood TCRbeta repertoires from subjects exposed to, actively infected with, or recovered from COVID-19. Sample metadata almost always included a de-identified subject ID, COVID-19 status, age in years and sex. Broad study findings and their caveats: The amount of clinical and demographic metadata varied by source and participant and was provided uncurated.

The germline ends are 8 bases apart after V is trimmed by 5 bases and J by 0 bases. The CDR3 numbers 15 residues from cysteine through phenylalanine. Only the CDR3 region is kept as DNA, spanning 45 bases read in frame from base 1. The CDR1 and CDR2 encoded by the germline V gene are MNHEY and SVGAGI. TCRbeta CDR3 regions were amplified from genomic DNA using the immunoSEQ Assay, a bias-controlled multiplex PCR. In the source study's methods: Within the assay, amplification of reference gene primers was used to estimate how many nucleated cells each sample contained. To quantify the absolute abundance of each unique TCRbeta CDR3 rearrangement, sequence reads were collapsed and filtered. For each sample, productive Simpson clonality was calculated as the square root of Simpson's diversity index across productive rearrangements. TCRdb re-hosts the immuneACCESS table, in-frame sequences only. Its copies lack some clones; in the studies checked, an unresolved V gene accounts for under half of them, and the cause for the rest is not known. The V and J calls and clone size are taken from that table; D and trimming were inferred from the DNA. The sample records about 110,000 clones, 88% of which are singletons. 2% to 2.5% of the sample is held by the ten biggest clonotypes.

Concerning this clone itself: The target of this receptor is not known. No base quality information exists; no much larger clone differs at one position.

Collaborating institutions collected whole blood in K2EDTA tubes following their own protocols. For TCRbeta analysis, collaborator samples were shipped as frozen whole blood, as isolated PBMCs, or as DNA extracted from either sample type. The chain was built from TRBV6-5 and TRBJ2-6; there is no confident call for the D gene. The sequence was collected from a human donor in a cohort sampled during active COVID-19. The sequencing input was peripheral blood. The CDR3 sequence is CASSPHRSGANVLTF. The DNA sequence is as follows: TGTGCCAGCAGTCCACATCGCTCTGGGGCCAACGTCCTGACTTTC.